These 3 T cell receptor beta chains originate from one sample sequenced in a study of beta chain features in type 1 diabetes. Findings and caveats of the study: A moderate, significant TCRB CDR3 shortening appeared in type 1 diabetes across four CD4+ subsets.

These receptors have no known antigen. Sequenced material consisted of expressed TCRB transcripts (all of the isolated RNA was reverse transcribed). Sequencing was performed with immunoSEQ multiplex PCR; in TCRdb, only in-frame clones are kept and a portion is missing. Seen here are around 650,000 clones, 12% observed once, and the top ten hold 0.095% to 0.15%. Source material: naive CD4+ T cells from blood. These receptors originate from a man aged 30 to 45 with type 1 diabetes.

The CDR3 sequence: CASSFTQGAEAFF. CDR3 nucleotide sequence: TGCGCCAGCAGCTTTACCCAGGGGGCTGAAGCTTTCTTT. This rearrangement joins TRBV5-1 to TRBJ1-1; 7 positions agree with TRBD1. CDR3 length: 13 amino acids. Germline CDR1 and CDR2: SGHRS and YFSETQ. J gave up 6 bases and V 2 bases, and 4 bases lay outside the gene matches.

The chain combines TRBV7-9 with TRBJ1-4; possible D gene TRBD1, 5 bases. CDR1 and CDR2 (germline): SEHNR, FQNEAQ (reference sequence). CDR3 length equals 14 residues. The germline V and J ends were trimmed by 3 bases and 3 bases, with 8 bases remaining between them. CDR3 loop: CASSFRDANEKLFF. CDR3 in DNA: TGTGCCAGCAGCTTCCGGGACGCTAATGAAAAACTGTTTTTT.

The chain is built from TRBV11-1 and TRBJ2-7, with 8 bases identical to TRBD1. The CDR3 has 12 residues. V trimming: 8 bases; J trimming: 3 bases; junction bases outside the gene matches: 3. Per the germline V gene, CDR1 is SGHAT and CDR2 is FQDESV (reference sequence). In DNA, the CDR3 is TGTGCCAGCGGACAGGGTGGCTACGAGCAGTACTTC. Its protein product is CASGQGGYEQYF.